One sample yielded the 19 T cell receptor beta chains listed below, sequenced in a study of naive and memory T cell subsets. Amplification of ligated cDNA took four PCR rounds with SP2 and nested alpha and beta constant primers. TCRdb fed the 5' RACE reads into MiXCR, producing one record per CDR3 protein. Here the sample spans about 60,000 distinct CDR3 sequences, around 8% being singletons. TCR cDNA received a 3' ligated oligonucleotide that carried a UMI. The receptors stem from a female donor in good health.

This clonotype appeared many times. The chain employs TRBV7-8 and TRBJ1-4; D is uncertain. CDR3 size: 15 residues. The V end lost 5 bases, the J end lost 7 bases, and 17 bases lay between the germline ends. Germline V gene lookup returns CDR1 SGHVS and CDR2 FQNEAQ. The CDR3 region has the DNA TGTGCCAGCAGCCCCCGGAGGGTTGAAGGTGAAAAACTGTTTTTT. This translates into CASSPRRVEGEKLFF.

This clonotype has ten or more counts. CDR3 amino acids: CASSEEWGSGNTIYF. The CDR3 DNA sequence: TGTGCCAGCAGCGAGGAATGGGGCTCTGGAAACACCATATATTTT. The gene calls are TRBV9 and TRBJ1-3; D unresolved. The germline V gene encodes CDR1 SGDLS and CDR2 YYNGEE. The CDR3 sequence is 15 residues long. V was pared by 3 bases and J by 0 bases, with 10 bases between.

The rearrangement links TRBV6-1 to TRBJ2-3; D uncertain. The CDR3 has 15 amino acids. Germline V lookup: CDR1 MNHNS, CDR2 SASEGT. V lost 4 bases and J 0 bases, leaving 11 bases between the germline ends. CDR3 sequence: CASSGWALSTDTQYF. DNA for the CDR3: TGTGCCAGCAGTGGATGGGCCCTTAGCACAGATACGCAGTATTTT.

Many counts were recorded for this clonotype. V gene TRBV11-2 combines with J gene TRBJ2-3; TRBD2 aligns across 8 bases. CDR1 is SGHAT and CDR2 is FQNNGV in the germline V gene. Germline trimming cut 2 bases from V and 3 bases from J; bases unmatched to any gene: 7. CDR3 length: 16 amino acids. The CDR3 DNA sequence: TGTGCCAGCAGCTTATCACTAGCGGCTGGAACAGATACGCAGTATTTT. Amino acid sequence: CASSLSLAAGTDTQYF.

This clonotype occurred many times. This sequence joins TRBV6-5 and TRBJ1-2; 9 bases align to TRBD1. The V gene's germline CDR1 is MNHEY and CDR2 SVGAGI. This CDR3 has 16 residues. Trimming at V came to 1 base and at J to 8 bases, leaving 11 bases not matched to a gene. CDR3 DNA sequence: TGTGCCAGCAGTTACTACGCACCGGGACAGGGTCGCGGCTACACCTTC. Translated, it gives CASSYYAPGQGRGYTF.

This clonotype has ten or more counts. The V gene is TRBV29-1, the J gene TRBJ2-4; D is unclear. Germline V gene data show CDR1 as SQVTM and CDR2 as ANQGSEA. The CDR3 has 16 amino acids. Trimming took off 8 bases at V and 3 bases at J, with 23 bases between the two ends. The CDR3 is CSLDRQAQHSKNIQYF. CDR3 nucleotide sequence: TGCAGCTTAGATCGGCAGGCTCAACATAGCAAAAACATTCAGTACTTC.

The V and J genes are TRBV5-5 and TRBJ1-1; D might be TRBD1 (6 bases). The germline gives CDR1 SGHKS, CDR2 YYEKEE (reference sequence). The CDR3 has 12 amino acids. Trimming pared 8 bases from V and 3 bases from J, leaving 11 bases between. CDR3 DNA sequence: TGTGCCAGTCGACAGGAGGACACTGAAGCTTTCTTT. Translating it yields CASRQEDTEAFF.

The chain links TRBV5-1 to TRBJ1-3; D possibly corresponds to TRBD1 (5 bases). The V end lost 1 base, the J end lost 0 bases, and 14 bases lay between the germline ends. The length of the CDR3 is 17 residues. The germline V gene has CDR1 SGHRS and CDR2 YFSETQ. The CDR3 spells CASSLFGTDYSGNTIYF. For the CDR3, the DNA is TGCGCCAGCAGCTTGTTTGGGACGGACTACTCTGGAAACACCATATATTTT.

This clonotype was observed many times. V gene TRBV4-1 combines with J gene TRBJ2-7, with D hard to call. Trimming shortened V by 3 bases and J by 6 bases, and 12 bases separated the two germline ends. Germline values: CDR1 MGHRA, CDR2 YSYEKL. CDR3 length: 13 amino acids. This CDR3 is CASSQVQTFEQYF. The CDR3 DNA sequence: TGCGCCAGCAGCCAGGTACAGACCTTCGAGCAGTACTTC.

The rearrangement joins TRBV5-5 to TRBJ2-3; 7 nucleotides align to TRBD2. The CDR3 is made up of 16 amino acids. V gave up 4 bases and J gave up 0 bases; unmatched junction bases: 8. Germline CDR1 and CDR2: SGHKS and YYEKEE (reference sequence). The DNA for the CDR3 is TGTGCCAGCAGCGAAAGGCTAGCGGAGAGCACAGATACGCAGTATTTT. Residues: CASSERLAESTDTQYF.

The rearrangement uses TRBV19 and TRBJ1-1; D gene unclear. This CDR3 is built from 11 residues. V lost 5 bases, J lost 6 bases, and 7 bases lay in between. From germline, CDR1 is LNHDA and CDR2 SQIVND (reference sequence). CDR3 coding DNA: TGTGCCAGTAGTCTGTTGGCTGAAGCTTTCTTT. Its translation: CASSLLAEAFF.

V and J are TRBV7-2 and TRBJ1-4, with 7 bases matching TRBD1. The V gene end was trimmed by 5 bases and the J gene end by 3 bases; junction bases not matched to a gene: 3. Germline V gives CDR1 SGHTA, CDR2 FQGNSA. The CDR3 sequence is 14 residues long. CDR3 sequence (DNA): TGTGCCAGCAGCAGGGACAGCTCTAATGAAAAACTGTTTTTT. It codes for CASSRDSSNEKLFF.

The chain is built from TRBV10-3 and TRBJ1-1, with D perhaps TRBD1 (5 bases). Germline assignment: CDR1 ENHRY and CDR2 SYGVKD. The CDR3 contains 12 residues. Trimming took off 8 bases at V and 4 bases at J, with 11 bases between the two ends. The CDR3 sequence is CAIGSGGTEAFF. CDR3 bases: TGTGCCATCGGTAGTGGGGGCACTGAAGCTTTCTTT.

This clonotype occurred a few times. The CDR3 is CASTLSGVYPYEQYF. CDR3 sequence (DNA): TGTGCCAGCACCTTATCAGGGGTCTATCCCTACGAGCAGTACTTC. The chain has TRBV6-5 and TRBJ2-7; weak D call: TRBD1 (6 bases). Germline CDR1 MNHEY, CDR2 SVGAGI. The CDR3 is 15 residues long. V was clipped by 7 bases and J by 2 bases, with 18 bases between them.

This clonotype has ten or more counts. V usage is TRBV29-1 and J usage is TRBJ2-3; 9 bases agree with TRBD2. This CDR3 spans 15 amino acids. The junction had 8 bases not matched to a gene; V was cut back by 2 bases and J by 5 bases. Germline CDR1 reads SQVTM; CDR2 reads ANQGSEA. For the CDR3, the DNA is TGCAGCGTTGAATCTGTCAGCGGGAGGCTAGATACGCAGTATTTT. The encoded protein is CSVESVSGRLDTQYF.

This clonotype has a handful of counts. This rearrangement joins TRBV7-9 to TRBJ1-5; D is undetermined. The length of the CDR3 is 13 residues. The germline V gene encodes CDR1 SEHNR and CDR2 FQNEAQ (reference sequence). Between the trimmed V and J ends, which lost 5 bases and 7 bases, there was a span of 12 bases. CDR3: CASSPQSNQPQHF. The CDR3 DNA follows: TGTGCCAGCAGCCCACAGTCCAACCAGCCCCAGCATTTT.

This clonotype was seen a few times. The rearrangement uses TRBV28 and TRBJ2-3; 9 bases line up with TRBD1. V shed 3 bases, J shed 4 bases, and the junction held 11 bases outside the gene matches. CDR1 is MDHEN and CDR2 is SYDVKM in the germline V gene. The CDR3 has 17 amino acids. The CDR3 region is CASSFPSGTGKSDTQYF. In DNA form, the CDR3 reads TGTGCCAGCAGTTTTCCCTCCGGGACAGGGAAGTCAGATACGCAGTATTTT.

This clonotype has a handful of counts. This chain uses TRBV6-2 or TRBV6-3 with TRBJ2-5; 9 positions agree with TRBD2. Trimming cost V 5 bases and J 0 bases; bases outside gene matches: 7. Germline assignment: CDR1 MNHEY and CDR2 SVGEGT. This CDR3 contains 16 residues. The CDR3 region is CASSLGLAPYQETQYF. CDR3 DNA sequence: TGTGCCAGCAGTCTAGGACTAGCGCCGTACCAAGAGACCCAGTACTTC.

The J gene is TRBJ1-1, the V gene TRBV5-4; 8 positions match TRBD1. J gave up 0 bases and V 4 bases, and 8 bases lay outside the gene matches. The length of the CDR3 is 16 residues. Germline V gene lookup returns CDR1 SGHNT and CDR2 YYREEE (reference sequence). This CDR3 is CASSGRTGPLNTEAFF. CDR3 in DNA: TGTGCCAGCAGCGGCCGGACAGGGCCCTTGAACACTGAAGCTTTCTTT.